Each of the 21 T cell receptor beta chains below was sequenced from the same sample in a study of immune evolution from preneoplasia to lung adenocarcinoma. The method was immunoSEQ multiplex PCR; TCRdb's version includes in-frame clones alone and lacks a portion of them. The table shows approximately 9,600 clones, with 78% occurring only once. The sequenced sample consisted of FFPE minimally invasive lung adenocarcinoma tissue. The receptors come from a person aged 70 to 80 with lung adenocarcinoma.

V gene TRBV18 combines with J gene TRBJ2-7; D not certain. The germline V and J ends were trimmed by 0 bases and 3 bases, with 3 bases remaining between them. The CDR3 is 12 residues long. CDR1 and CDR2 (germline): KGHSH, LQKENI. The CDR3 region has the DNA TGTGCCAGCTCACCACCGGGCTACGAGCAGTACTTC. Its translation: CASSPPGYEQYF.

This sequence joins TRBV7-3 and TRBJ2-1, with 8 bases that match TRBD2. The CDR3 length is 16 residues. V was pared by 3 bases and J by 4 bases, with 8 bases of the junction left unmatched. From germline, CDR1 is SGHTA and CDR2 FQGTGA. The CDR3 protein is CASSFMPGGQYNEQFF. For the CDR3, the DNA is TGTGCCAGCAGCTTTATGCCGGGAGGGCAATACAATGAGCAGTTCTTC.

The CDR3 nucleotides read TGTGCCACCAGTTCGGACAGGGGAACTGAAGCTTTCTTT. Translated: CATSSDRGTEAFF. The rearrangement links TRBV15 to TRBJ1-1; TRBD1 aligns across 9 bases. V lost 6 bases and J lost 5; bases outside the gene matches: 4. Germline V gene data show CDR1 as LNHNV and CDR2 as YYDKDF (reference sequence). CDR3 length: 13 amino acids.

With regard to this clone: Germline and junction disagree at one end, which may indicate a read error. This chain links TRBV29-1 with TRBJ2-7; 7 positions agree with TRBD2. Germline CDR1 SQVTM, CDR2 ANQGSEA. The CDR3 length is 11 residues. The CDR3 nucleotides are TGTTGGGGGGGAAAGGGCTACGAGCAGTACTTC. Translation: CWGGKGYEQYF.

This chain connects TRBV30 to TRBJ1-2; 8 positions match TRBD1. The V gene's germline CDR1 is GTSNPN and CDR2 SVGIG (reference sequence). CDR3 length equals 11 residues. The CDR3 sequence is CASGQGWGYTF. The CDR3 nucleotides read TGTGCTTCCGGACAGGGTTGGGGCTACACCTTC.

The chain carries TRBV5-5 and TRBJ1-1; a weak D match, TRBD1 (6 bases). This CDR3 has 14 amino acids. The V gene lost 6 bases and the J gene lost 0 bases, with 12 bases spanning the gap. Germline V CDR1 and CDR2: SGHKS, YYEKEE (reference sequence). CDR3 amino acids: CASIWGALNTEAFF. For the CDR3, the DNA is TGTGCCAGCATTTGGGGGGCTTTGAACACTGAAGCTTTCTTT.

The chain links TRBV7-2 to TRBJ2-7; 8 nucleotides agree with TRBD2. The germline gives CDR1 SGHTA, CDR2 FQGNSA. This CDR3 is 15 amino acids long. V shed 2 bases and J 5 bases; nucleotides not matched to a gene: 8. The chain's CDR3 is CASSLSPGGLNEQYF. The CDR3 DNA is TGTGCCAGCAGCTTAAGTCCGGGGGGGCTTAACGAGCAGTACTTC.

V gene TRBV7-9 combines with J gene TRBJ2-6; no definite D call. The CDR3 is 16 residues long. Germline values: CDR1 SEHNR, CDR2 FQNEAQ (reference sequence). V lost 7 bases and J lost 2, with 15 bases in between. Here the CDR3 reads CASNRASDPGANVLTF. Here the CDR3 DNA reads TGTGCCAGCAACCGAGCGAGTGACCCTGGGGCCAACGTCCTGACTTTC.

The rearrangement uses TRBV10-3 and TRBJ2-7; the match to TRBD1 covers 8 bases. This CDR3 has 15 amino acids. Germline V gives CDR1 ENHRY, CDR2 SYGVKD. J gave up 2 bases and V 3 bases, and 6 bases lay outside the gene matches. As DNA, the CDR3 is TGTGCCATCAGTGAATTGGACAGGGCCGCCTACGAGCAGTACTTC. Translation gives CAISELDRAAYEQYF.

CDR3 sequence: CASSQTSGITGELFF. DNA of the CDR3: TGTGCCAGCAGCCAGACTAGCGGGATAACCGGGGAGCTGTTTTTT. The genes are TRBV9 and TRBJ2-2, with TRBD2 identical over 11 bases. The CDR3 has 15 amino acids. Germline-derived CDR1 and CDR2 are SGDLS and YYNGEE. The V and J ends lost 4 bases and 5 bases, in that order; junction bases with no gene match: 4.

The CDR3 spells CAWSGATAGYQPQHF. In nucleotides, the CDR3 is TGTGCCTGGAGTGGAGCGACCGCCGGGTATCAGCCCCAGCATTTT. The V and J genes are TRBV30 and TRBJ1-5; D is unclear. The CDR3 loop spans 15 amino acids. Trimming removed 1 base at V and 5 bases at J, with 15 bases between. Germline V gene lookup returns CDR1 GTSNPN and CDR2 SVGIG (reference sequence).

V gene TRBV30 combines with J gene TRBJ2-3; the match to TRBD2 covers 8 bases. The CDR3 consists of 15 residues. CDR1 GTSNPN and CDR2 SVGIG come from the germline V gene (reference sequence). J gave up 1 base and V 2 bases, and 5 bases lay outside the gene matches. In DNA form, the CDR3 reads TGTGCCTGGAGTCTAAGCGGGAGCGGCACAGATACGCAGTATTTT. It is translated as CAWSLSGSGTDTQYF.

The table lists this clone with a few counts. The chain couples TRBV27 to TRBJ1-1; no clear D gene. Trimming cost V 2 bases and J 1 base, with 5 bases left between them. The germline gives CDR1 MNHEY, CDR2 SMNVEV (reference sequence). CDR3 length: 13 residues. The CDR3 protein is CASSLTANTEAFF. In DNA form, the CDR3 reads TGTGCCAGCAGTTTAACCGCGAACACTGAAGCTTTCTTT.

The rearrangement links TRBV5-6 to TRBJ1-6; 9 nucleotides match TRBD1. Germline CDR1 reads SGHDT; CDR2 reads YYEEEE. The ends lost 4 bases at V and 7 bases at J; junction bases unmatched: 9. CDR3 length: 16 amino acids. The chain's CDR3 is CASSRTGTGQNSPLHF. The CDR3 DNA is TGTGCCAGCAGCCGAACCGGGACAGGGCAAAATTCACCCCTCCACTTT.

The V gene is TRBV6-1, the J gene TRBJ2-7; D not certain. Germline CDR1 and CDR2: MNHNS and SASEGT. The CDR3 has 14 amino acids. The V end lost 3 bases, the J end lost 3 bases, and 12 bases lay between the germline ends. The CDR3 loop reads CASSDFGQFYEQYF. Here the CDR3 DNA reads TGTGCCAGCAGTGATTTCGGGCAGTTCTACGAGCAGTACTTC.

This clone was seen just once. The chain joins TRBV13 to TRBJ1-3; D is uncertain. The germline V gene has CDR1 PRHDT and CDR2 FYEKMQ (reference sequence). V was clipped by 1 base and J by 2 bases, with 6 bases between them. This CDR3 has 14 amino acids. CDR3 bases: TGTGCCAGCAGCTTAGCGATCCCTGGAAACACCATATATTTT. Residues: CASSLAIPGNTIYF.

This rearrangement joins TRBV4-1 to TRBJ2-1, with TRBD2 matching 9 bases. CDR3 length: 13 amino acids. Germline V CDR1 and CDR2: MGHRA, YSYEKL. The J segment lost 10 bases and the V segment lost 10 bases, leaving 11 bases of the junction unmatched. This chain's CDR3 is CATSGLAGYEQFF. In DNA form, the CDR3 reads TGCGCCACTTCCGGGCTAGCGGGATACGAGCAGTTCTTC.

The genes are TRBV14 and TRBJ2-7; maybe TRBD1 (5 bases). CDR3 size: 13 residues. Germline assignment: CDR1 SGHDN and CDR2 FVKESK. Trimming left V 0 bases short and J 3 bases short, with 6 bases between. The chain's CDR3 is CASSQDRDYEQYF. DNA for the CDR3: TGTGCCAGCAGCCAAGACAGGGACTACGAGCAGTACTTC.

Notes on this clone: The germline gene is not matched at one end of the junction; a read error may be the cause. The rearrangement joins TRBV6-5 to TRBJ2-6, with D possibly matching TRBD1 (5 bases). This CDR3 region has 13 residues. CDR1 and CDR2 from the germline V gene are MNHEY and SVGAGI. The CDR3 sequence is CATLSPGANILTF. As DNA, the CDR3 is TGTGCCACCCTCAGTCCTGGGGCCAACATCCTGACTTTC.

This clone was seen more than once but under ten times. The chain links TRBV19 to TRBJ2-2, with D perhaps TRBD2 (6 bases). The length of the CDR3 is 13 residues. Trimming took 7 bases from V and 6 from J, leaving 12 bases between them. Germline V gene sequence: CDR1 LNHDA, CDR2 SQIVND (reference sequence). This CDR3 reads CASNHGRSGELFF. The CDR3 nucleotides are TGTGCCAGTAACCACGGGAGATCCGGGGAGCTGTTTTTT.

CDR3 sequence reads: CASRGTGREETQYF. CDR3 nucleotide sequence: TGTGCCAGCCGCGGGACAGGGAGGGAAGAGACCCAGTACTTC. The gene calls are TRBV5-4 and TRBJ2-5; TRBD1 aligns across 9 bases. Germline CDR1 SGHNT, CDR2 YYREEE (reference sequence). With 7 bases clipped from V and 3 bases from J, the junction kept 7 bases outside the gene matches. This CDR3 comprises 14 residues. The variable domain in full, with the rest retrieved from reference TRBV5-4 and TRBJ2-5, is ETGVTQSPTHLIKTRGQQVTLRCSSQSGHNTVSWYQQALGQGPQFIFQYYREEENGRGNFPPRFSGLQFPNYSSELNVNALELDDSALYLCASRGTGREETQYFGPGTRLLVL.